What follows are 4 T cell receptor beta chains derived from one specimen sequenced in a study of blood T cell repertoires in COVID-19. The repertoire was sequenced with immunoSEQ multiplex PCR; TCRdb's copy has only in-frame clones and lacks some. The table lists under 200,000 clones, 80% to 90% of them singletons. The specimen sequenced was peripheral blood. These receptors were taken from a woman older than 75 with acute or convalescent COVID-19.

The chain carries TRBV14 and TRBJ2-5; TRBD1 aligns across 7 bases. The CDR3 spans 15 residues. CDR1 is SGHDN, CDR2 FVKESK, per germline. The ends lost 1 base at V and 1 base at J; junction bases unmatched: 3. CDR3 coding DNA: TGTGCCAGCAGCCAAGTTGGGACAGCCCAAGAGACCCAGTACTTC. Residues: CASSQVGTAQETQYF. Full variable domain (outside the CDR3, taken from reference TRBV14 and TRBJ2-5): EAGVTQFPSHSVIEKGQTVTLRCDPISGHDNLYWYRRVMGKEIKFLLHFVKESKQDESGMPNNRFLAERTGGTYSTLKVQPAELEDSGVYFCASSQVGTAQETQYFGPGTRLLVL.

The chain combines TRBV12-3 or TRBV12-4 with TRBJ1-3; D not certain. Between the trimmed V and J ends, which lost 7 bases and 0 bases, there was a span of 7 bases. The CDR3 loop spans 13 amino acids. The CDR3 protein is CASTQDSGNTIYF. The CDR3 DNA reads as TGTGCCAGCACGCAGGACTCTGGAAACACCATATATTTT.

CDR3 in amino acids: CASSPTGTVFPTNEKLFF. The CDR3 DNA follows: TGTGCCAGCTCACCCACCGGGACAGTCTTTCCAACTAATGAAAAACTGTTTTTT. This rearrangement joins TRBV18 to TRBJ1-4, with 7 bases that match TRBD1. This CDR3 has 18 residues. Germline V gene lookup returns CDR1 KGHSH and CDR2 LQKENI. With V trimmed by 3 bases and J by 0 bases, 10 bases remained unmatched.

The rearrangement joins TRBV11-2 to TRBJ2-3, with 10 bases lining up with TRBD1. This CDR3 contains 16 residues. In germline, CDR1 is SGHAT, CDR2 FQNNGV. V shed 1 base and J 1 base; nucleotides not matched to a gene: 2. The CDR3 loop reads CASSLGDRGRTDTQYF. CDR3 DNA: TGTGCCAGCAGCTTAGGTGACAGGGGGCGCACAGATACGCAGTATTTT.